One and the same sample provided the 13 T cell receptor beta chains below, sequenced in a study of cytomegalovirus exposure and HLA in healthy donors. Primers for the PCR totalled 60 Vbeta and 13 Jbeta. The data were produced by immunoSEQ multiplex PCR, yet TCRdb's version contains in-frame clones alone and is incomplete. The sample lists over 150,000 clones; about four fifths were seen once. Sequencing used PBMCs. The receptors come from a girl aged 5-17 years in good health and CMV-seropositive.

This clone showed up just a few times. The chain has TRBV19 and TRBJ1-5; 11 bases match TRBD1. Germline assignment: CDR1 LNHDA and CDR2 SQIVND (reference sequence). V gave up 4 bases and J gave up 5 bases; unmatched junction bases: 7. The CDR3 contains 16 residues. Here the CDR3 DNA reads TGTGCCAGTAGTAGAACCGGGACAGGGGGATATCAGCCCCAGCATTTT. Protein: CASSRTGTGGYQPQHF.

This chain connects TRBV6-6 to TRBJ2-7; 8 positions agree with TRBD1. The CDR3 has 15 residues. Germline loops: CDR1 MNHNY, CDR2 SVGAGI (reference sequence). With V trimmed by 0 bases and J by 5 bases, 6 bases remained unmatched. As DNA, the CDR3 is TGTGCCAGCAGTTACTCTGACAGGGGCCGGGACGAGCAGTACTTC. This translates into CASSYSDRGRDEQYF.

The DNA of the CDR3 is TGTGCCAGCTCACCCGGACTTAAAGAGACCCAGTACTTC. Its protein product is CASSPGLKETQYF. V gene TRBV18 combines with J gene TRBJ2-5; a possible D gene is TRBD2 (5 bases). The CDR3 loop spans 13 amino acids. The germline V gene encodes CDR1 KGHSH and CDR2 LQKENI. The V and J ends lost 3 bases and 3 bases respectively, with 8 bases between them.

This chain connects TRBV27 to TRBJ1-2, with TRBD1 identical over 7 bases. Per the germline V gene, CDR1 is MNHEY and CDR2 is SMNVEV (reference sequence). V lost 4 bases to trimming and J lost 3 bases; unmatched junction nucleotides: 8. The CDR3 spans 15 residues. In nucleotides, the CDR3 is TGTGCCAGCAGTTCCGGACAGGCCGCCTACTATGGCTACACCTTC. Translating gives CASSSGQAAYYGYTF.

The gene calls are TRBV6-5 and TRBJ2-1; TRBD2 agrees at 9 bases. With 6 bases clipped from V and 5 bases from J, the junction kept 5 bases outside the gene matches. Germline V gene sequence: CDR1 MNHEY, CDR2 SVGAGI. The CDR3 is 14 amino acids. The CDR3 DNA sequence: TGTGCCAGCAGCCGACTAGCGGCAAACAATGAGCAGTTCTTC. Protein sequence: CASSRLAANNEQFF.

In its sample, this clone was seen a few times. The chain links TRBV5-6 to TRBJ1-1, with TRBD1 identical over 8 bases. With 6 bases clipped from V and 5 bases from J, the junction kept 9 bases outside the gene matches. The CDR3 sequence is 14 residues long. Germline CDR1 and CDR2: SGHDT and YYEEEE. The CDR3 sequence is CASTIGQGYTEAFF. The CDR3 DNA reads as TGTGCCAGCACCATAGGACAGGGTTATACTGAAGCTTTCTTT. Looking up the rest from reference TRBV5-6 and TRBJ1-1 gives the full variable domain: DAGVTQSPTHLIKTRGQQVTLRCSPKSGHDTVSWYQQALGQGPQFIFQYYEEEERQRGNFPDRFSGHQFPNYSSELNVNALLLGDSALYLCASTIGQGYTEAFFGQGTRLTVV.

A note on this clone: The sample holds other DNA sequences that translate to the same CDR3. The gene calls are TRBV7-3 and TRBJ1-1; D possibly corresponds to TRBD1 (6 bases). The V end was cut by 3 bases, the J end by 1 base, with 6 bases between. Germline CDR1 reads SGHTA; CDR2 reads FQGTGA. This CDR3 region has 13 residues. This CDR3 reads CASSLTGNTEAFF. Written as DNA, the CDR3 is TGTGCCAGCAGCTTGACAGGGAACACTGAAGCTTTCTTT.

The chain is built from TRBV2 and TRBJ2-7; TRBD1 matches at 10 bases. This CDR3 has 17 amino acids. In germline, CDR1 is SNHLY, CDR2 FYNNEI. Trimming cost V 4 bases and J 4 bases; bases outside gene matches: 13. CDR3 sequence (DNA): TGTGCCAGCAGTGGGAACATTTGGACAGGGGGAGGTTACGAGCAGTACTTC. This gives the protein CASSGNIWTGGGYEQYF.

The chain uses TRBV19 and TRBJ1-5; D not resolved. V was pared by 6 bases and J by 2 bases, with 14 bases between. The CDR3 runs 15 residues. CDR1 and CDR2 (germline): LNHDA, SQIVND (reference sequence). CDR3 sequence: CASRRLEKRNQPQHF. In DNA form, the CDR3 reads TGTGCCAGTAGGAGACTTGAGAAACGCAATCAGCCCCAGCATTTT. The full variable domain, its missing parts supplied by reference TRBV19 and TRBJ1-5, is DGGITQSPKYLFRKEGQNVTLSCEQNLNHDAMYWYRQDPGQGLRLIYYSQIVNDFQKGDIAEGYSVSREKKESFPLTVTSAQKNPTAFYLCASRRLEKRNQPQHFGDGTRLSIL.

This clone appeared a few times. This chain links TRBV28 with TRBJ2-1; the match to TRBD2 covers 8 bases. After removal of 7 bases from V and 9 bases from J, the junction contained 17 bases not matched to a gene. The CDR3 is 16 amino acids. From germline, CDR1 is MDHEN and CDR2 SYDVKM. The CDR3 spells CASNLRGGAGGSEQFF. The CDR3 DNA is TGTGCCAGCAACCTACGGGGGGGGGCCGGTGGATCTGAGCAGTTCTTC.

V is TRBV7-3 and J is TRBJ2-6, with 7 bases matching TRBD1. The germline gives CDR1 SGHTA, CDR2 FQGTGA. With V trimmed by 5 bases and J by 2 bases, 3 bases remained unmatched. The CDR3 runs to 15 residues. The CDR3: CASSTGVTGANVLTF. The DNA of the CDR3 is TGTGCCAGCAGCACAGGGGTCACTGGGGCCAACGTCCTGACTTTC.

The table lists this clone with a count of one. The gene calls are TRBV7-3 and TRBJ1-1; no reliable D call. The CDR3 has 14 amino acids. The germline CDR1 and CDR2 sequences are SGHTA and FQGTGA. The V end lost 2 bases, the J end lost 0 bases, and 7 bases lay between the germline ends. CDR3 DNA sequence: TGTGCCAGCAGCTTAGTCCCGTTGAACACTGAAGCTTTCTTT. The encoded protein is CASSLVPLNTEAFF.

The chain has TRBV25-1 and TRBJ2-1, with 12 positions matching TRBD1. The V gene's germline CDR1 is MGHDK and CDR2 SYGVNS. Losses at the gene ends were 4 bases for V and 6 bases for J; bases not matched to a gene: 7. This CDR3 comprises 16 residues. CDR3 bases: TGTGCCAGCAGTGGATACCGGGACAGGGGGCCCAATGAGCAGTTCTTC. Translated, it gives CASSGYRDRGPNEQFF.